This T cell receptor beta chain is drawn from a study of CD4+ T cells in melanoma. Measured with immunoSEQ multiplex PCR; TCRdb has only the in-frame clones, and not every one. The table shows 7,000 or so clones, with about three fifths occurring only once. The CDR3 contains 17 residues. V was clipped by 0 bases and J by 0 bases, with 15 bases between them. Germline lookup yields CDR1 SGHRS and CDR2 YFSETQ. Study-wide results and caveats: CD8+ T cell, macrophage and B cell function reportedly correlated with neoantigen-specific CD4+ T cells. In melanoma, neoantigen-specific CD4+ T cells reportedly differed in differentiation state.

Concerning this clone: Its antigen is not known.

This sequence was found in a human donor with melanoma. This chain uses TRBV5-1 with TRBJ1-1, with D possibly matching TRBD1 (6 bases). The sample was cells from a culture (not recorded whether cultured in vitro). CDR3 region: CASSLDRDIDMNTEAFF. CDR3 nucleotides: TGCGCCAGCAGCTTGGACCGGGACATTGACATGAACACTGAAGCTTTCTTT. The full variable domain, completed using reference TRBV5-1 and TRBJ1-1, is KAGVTQTPRYLIKTRGQQVTLSCSPISGHRSVSWYQQTPGQGLQFLFEYFSETQRNKGNFPGRFSGRQFSNSRSEMNVSTLELGDSALYLCASSLDRDIDMNTEAFFGQGTRLTVV.